Following are 29 T cell receptor beta chains from one sample sequenced in a study of blood T cell repertoires in COVID-19. Sequencing was performed with immunoSEQ multiplex PCR; in TCRdb, only in-frame clones are kept and a portion is missing. The repertoire holds approximately 300,000 clones, roughly 88% seen once, with about 4.1% in the top ten. The sample consisted of PBMCs or T cells enriched from blood (not recorded which). The receptors derive from a woman aged 25 to 45 who had recovered from COVID-19.

The rearrangement joins TRBV3-1 (or the pseudogene TRBV3-2) to TRBJ2-3; possible D gene TRBD1, 6 bases. With 1 base removed from V and 3 bases from J, the gap between germline ends came to 20 bases. This CDR3 comprises 18 residues. Germline V gene sequence: CDR1 LGHDT, CDR2 YNNKEL (reference sequence). As DNA, the CDR3 is TGTGCCAGCAGCCAAGCCGAAAACATGGGGGCCCGGACAGATACGCAGTATTTT. This translates into CASSQAENMGARTDTQYF.

This chain links TRBV15 with TRBJ1-1; D is possibly TRBD1 (6 bases). The CDR3 runs to 15 residues. Germline V gene data show CDR1 as LNHNV and CDR2 as YYDKDF (reference sequence). V was trimmed by 4 bases and J by 2 bases, leaving 14 bases between them. DNA of the CDR3: TGTGCCACCAGCAAGACAGGACAGTTTAACACTGAAGCTTTCTTT. It encodes CATSKTGQFNTEAFF.

The chain carries TRBV28 and TRBJ1-1; D perhaps matches TRBD1 (5 bases). CDR3 length: 13 residues. CDR1 MDHEN and CDR2 SYDVKM come from the germline V gene. V lost 3 bases to trimming and J lost 8 bases, with 13 bases between them. CDR3 in amino acids: CASSFARRQEAFF. In DNA, the CDR3 is TGTGCCAGCAGTTTTGCAAGGAGACAGGAAGCTTTCTTT. The full variable domain, rest sourced from reference TRBV28 and TRBJ1-1, is DVKVTQSSRYLVKRTGEKVFLECVQDMDHENMFWYRQDPGLGLRLIYFSYDVKMKEKGDIPEGYSVSREKKERFSLILESASTNQTSMYLCASSFARRQEAFFGQGTRLTVV.

V usage is TRBV21-1 and J usage is TRBJ1-3; whether TRBD1, the table's D call, matches the DNA was not checked. TRBV21-1 is designated a pseudogene. The CDR3 loop spans 16 amino acids. The CDR3 sequence is CASSKDDRYSGNTIYF. CDR3 DNA: TGTGCCAGCAGCAAAGACGACAGATACTCTGGAAACACCATATATTTT.

The chain links TRBV21-1 to TRBJ2-5; TRBD2, the table's D call, lacks a check against the DNA. TRBV21-1 is reported as a pseudogene. The CDR3 spans 16 residues. The chain's CDR3 is CASSKARGGNQETQYF. The CDR3 nucleotides read TGTGCCAGCAGCAAAGCGCGGGGGGGCAACCAAGAGACCCAGTACTTC.

Concerning this clone: Other DNA sequences of this sample code for an identical CDR3. V gene TRBV29-1 combines with J gene TRBJ1-3; 9 bases map to TRBD1. This CDR3 spans 14 amino acids. The germline V gene has CDR1 SQVTM and CDR2 ANQGSEA. J gave up 1 base and V 3 bases, and 1 base lay outside the gene matches. The CDR3 spells CSVDGTGSGNTIYF. The CDR3 nucleotides read TGCAGCGTTGACGGGACAGGGTCTGGAAACACCATATATTTT. The full variable domain, in which reference TRBV29-1 and TRBJ1-3 provide the parts outside the CDR3, is SAVISQKPSRDICQRGTSLTIQCQVDSQVTMMFWYRQQPGQSLTLIATANQGSEATYESGFVIDKFPISRPNLTFSTLTVSNMSPEDSSIYLCSVDGTGSGNTIYFGEGSWLTVV.

V is TRBV19 and J is TRBJ1-2; the match to TRBD1 covers 9 bases. V gave up 4 bases and J gave up 6 bases; unmatched junction bases: 15. This CDR3 contains 17 residues. CDR1 and CDR2 (germline): LNHDA, SQIVND (reference sequence). This chain's CDR3 is CASSTLPQGAISDGYTF. The CDR3 DNA follows: TGTGCCAGTAGTACCCTTCCACAGGGGGCGATATCGGATGGCTACACCTTC. Drawing the rest from reference TRBV19 and TRBJ1-2, the complete variable domain is DGGITQSPKYLFRKEGQNVTLSCEQNLNHDAMYWYRQDPGQGLRLIYYSQIVNDFQKGDIAEGYSVSREKKESFPLTVTSAQKNPTAFYLCASSTLPQGAISDGYTFGSGTRLTVV.

The chain has TRBV7-3 and TRBJ2-1; 11 nucleotides line up with TRBD2. With 5 bases clipped from V and 9 bases from J, the junction kept 12 bases outside the gene matches. Germline V CDR1 and CDR2: SGHTA, FQGTGA. CDR3 length: 16 amino acids. The CDR3 loop reads CASSPGLAGGPGEQFF. The CDR3 bases are TGTGCCAGCAGCCCGGGCTTAGCGGGAGGGCCGGGTGAGCAGTTCTTC.

The chain couples TRBV2 to TRBJ1-1; D gene unclear. Germline V CDR1 and CDR2: SNHLY, FYNNEI. This CDR3 is 15 amino acids long. V was pared by 3 bases and J by 0 bases, with 11 bases between. The CDR3 loop is CASSEEGPMNTEAFF. DNA for the CDR3: TGTGCCAGCAGTGAGGAGGGTCCCATGAACACTGAAGCTTTCTTT.

In its sample, this clone was seen once. This chain connects TRBV3-1 (or the pseudogene TRBV3-2) to TRBJ1-3, with D possibly matching TRBD1 (6 bases). The CDR3 is made up of 14 amino acids. The germline V and J ends were trimmed by 2 bases and 4 bases, with 9 bases remaining between them. Per germline, CDR1 LGHDT and CDR2 YNNKEL (reference sequence). CDR3 loop: CASSQQGSGNTIYF. Written as DNA, the CDR3 is TGTGCCAGCAGCCAACAGGGGTCGGGAAACACCATATATTTT.

This chain links TRBV3-1 (or the pseudogene TRBV3-2) with TRBJ1-2, with a possible D match to TRBD1 (6 bases). V was clipped by 2 bases and J by 1 base, with 17 bases between them. There are 17 residues in the CDR3. Per the germline V gene, CDR1 is LGHDT and CDR2 is YNNKEL (reference sequence). The DNA of the CDR3 is TGTGCCAGCAGCCAACGGTCCAGGGGCCCTGTTAACTATGGCTACACCTTC. The encoded protein is CASSQRSRGPVNYGYTF.

This clone showed up just once. CDR3 amino acids: CASSPTLGTRNSEQFF. Here the CDR3 DNA reads TGTGCCAGCAGCCCCACACTAGGCACGAGGAACTCTGAGCAGTTCTTC. The chain recombines TRBV14 with TRBJ2-1, with a tentative D call TRBD2 (5 bases). From germline, CDR1 is SGHDN and CDR2 FVKESK. Trimming stripped 4 bases from V and 9 bases from J, with 22 bases between. This CDR3 is built from 16 residues.

The genes are TRBV24-1 and TRBJ2-1; D is possibly TRBD1 (6 bases). The V end lost 5 bases, the J end lost 6 bases, and 13 bases lay between the germline ends. CDR1 and CDR2 from the germline V gene are KGHDR and SFDVKD. This CDR3 contains 14 residues. The CDR3 bases are TGTGCCACCAGTGCCCCGCCAGGGGTCAATGAGCAGTTCTTC. This translates into CATSAPPGVNEQFF.

CDR3 sequence: CASSKGYAGPGYTF. The DNA for the CDR3 is TGTGCCAGCAGCAAAGGATACGCAGGGCCGGGCTACACCTTC. The V and J genes are TRBV21-1 and TRBJ1-2; TRBD1 was called by the table and not checked on the DNA. TRBV21-1 is flagged as a pseudogene. The CDR3 extends over 14 amino acids.

The rearrangement uses TRBV18 and TRBJ1-1, with D tentatively TRBD1 (5 bases). With 10 bases removed from V and 3 bases from J, the gap between germline ends came to 18 bases. The CDR3 loop spans 14 amino acids. From germline, CDR1 is KGHSH and CDR2 LQKENI. The CDR3 DNA sequence: TGTGCCACCAAAACGCAGGGCGGATACACTGAAGCTTTCTTT. It yields the protein CATKTQGGYTEAFF.

This clone was counted a few times. The chain couples TRBV6-5 to TRBJ2-5, with 7 bases identical to TRBD1. The CDR3 has 13 amino acids. With V trimmed by 8 bases and J by 5 bases, 8 bases remained unmatched. Germline CDR1 is MNHEY and CDR2 is SVGAGI. CDR3 DNA sequence: TGTGCCAGCGCGACAGGGAGTGTGGAGACCCAGTACTTC. Protein product: CASATGSVETQYF.

The chain joins TRBV30 to TRBJ1-5; D gene ambiguous. This CDR3 spans 15 amino acids. Trimming stripped 0 bases from V and 6 bases from J, with 15 bases between. Germline V lookup: CDR1 GTSNPN, CDR2 SVGIG (reference sequence). The CDR3 protein is CAWSVESVGSQPQHF. For the CDR3, the DNA is TGTGCCTGGAGTGTAGAGTCAGTAGGGAGTCAGCCCCAGCATTTT.

The V gene is TRBV9, the J gene TRBJ2-1, with D possibly being TRBD2 (5 bases). V lost 0 bases and J lost 0, with 7 bases in between. Looked up from germline, CDR1 is SGDLS and CDR2 is YYNGEE. The CDR3 extends over 15 amino acids. CDR3 nucleotides: TGTGCCAGCAGCGTAGTGGGAGCCTCCTACAATGAGCAGTTCTTC. Its protein is CASSVVGASYNEQFF.

The chain combines TRBV7-9 with TRBJ1-2; D perhaps matches TRBD1 (5 bases). This CDR3 contains 14 residues. V dropped 6 bases and J dropped 4 bases, with 15 bases sitting between them. Germline loops: CDR1 SEHNR, CDR2 FQNEAQ (reference sequence). Written as DNA, the CDR3 is TGTGCCAGCAGGGACATATCAGCTTTCTATGGCTACACCTTC. Residues: CASRDISAFYGYTF. The whole variable domain, remainder taken from reference TRBV7-9 and TRBJ1-2, is DTGVSQNPRHKITKRGQNVTFRCDPISEHNRLYWYRQTLGQGPEFLTYFQNEAQLEKSRLLSDRFSAERPKGSFSTLEIQRTEQGDSAMYLCASRDISAFYGYTFGSGTRLTVV.

This rearrangement joins TRBV28 to TRBJ2-7, with 9 bases matching TRBD1. This CDR3 is built from 15 residues. V lost 2 bases, J lost 3 bases, and 5 bases stayed unmatched. Germline-derived CDR1 and CDR2 are MDHEN and SYDVKM. The chain's CDR3 is CASSLGGTGLYEQYF. Written as DNA, the CDR3 is TGTGCCAGCAGTTTAGGCGGGACAGGGCTCTACGAGCAGTACTTC. Variable domain in full (rest from reference TRBV28 and TRBJ2-7): DVKVTQSSRYLVKRTGEKVFLECVQDMDHENMFWYRQDPGLGLRLIYFSYDVKMKEKGDIPEGYSVSREKKERFSLILESASTNQTSMYLCASSLGGTGLYEQYFGPGTRLTVT.

The chain combines TRBV3-1 (or the pseudogene TRBV3-2) with TRBJ2-5; the D gene is possibly TRBD2 (6 bases). Trimming took 0 bases from V and 5 from J, leaving 25 bases between them. The length of the CDR3 is 19 residues. CDR1 is LGHDT and CDR2 is YNNKEL in the germline V gene (reference sequence). The CDR3 DNA reads as TGTGCCAGCAGCCAAGAGGTCGGCGTGGGGACTTTGAAAAAGGAGACCCAGTACTTC. This encodes CASSQEVGVGTLKKETQYF.

The rearrangement uses TRBV27 and TRBJ2-3; D is possibly TRBD2 (5 bases). This CDR3 spans 16 amino acids. V was pared by 5 bases and J by 1 base, with 16 bases between. In germline, CDR1 is MNHEY, CDR2 SMNVEV (reference sequence). CDR3 protein: CASSELAGSGTDTQYF. The DNA of the CDR3 is TGTGCCAGCAGTGAGCTAGCTGGGTCGGGCACAGATACGCAGTATTTT.

The rearrangement joins TRBV7-9 to TRBJ1-5, with 10 nucleotides matching TRBD1. CDR1 is SEHNR and CDR2 is FQNEAQ in the germline V gene (reference sequence). The CDR3 totals 15 residues. V dropped 5 bases and J dropped 2; count of bases not matched to a gene: 3. DNA for the CDR3: TGTGCCAGCAGCCTTGGGACAGGGGGCAATCAGCCCCAGCATTTT. As protein: CASSLGTGGNQPQHF.

The chain is built from TRBV18 and TRBJ1-4; TRBD1 might be the D (6 bases). This CDR3 comprises 14 residues. Germline V lookup: CDR1 KGHSH, CDR2 LQKENI. V was shortened by 6 bases and J by 5 bases, with 13 bases between the two germline ends. In nucleotides, the CDR3 is TGTGCCAGCTCCCGAGAGGGACAAAATGAAAAACTGTTTTTT. Translated: CASSREGQNEKLFF. The full variable domain, in which reference TRBV18 and TRBJ1-4 provide the parts outside the CDR3, is NAGVMQNPRHLVRRRGQEARLRCSPMKGHSHVYWYRQLPEEGLKFMVYLQKENIIDESGMPKERFSAEFPKEGPSILRIQQVVRGDSAAYFCASSREGQNEKLFFGSGTQLSVL.

This clone has just one count. The chain uses TRBV2 and TRBJ1-6; D not resolved. CDR1 SNHLY and CDR2 FYNNEI come from the germline V gene. V lost 10 bases to trimming and J lost 8 bases, with 15 bases between them. This CDR3 is 13 amino acids long. This CDR3 is CATSGNLYSPLHF. The CDR3 DNA follows: TGTGCCACCTCGGGGAACCTATATTCACCCCTCCACTTT.

The chain is built from TRBV15 and TRBJ1-6; 7 positions match TRBD1. This CDR3 contains 14 residues. V lost 3 bases, J lost 8 bases, and 4 bases stayed unmatched. The germline V gene encodes CDR1 LNHNV and CDR2 YYDKDF (reference sequence). The CDR3 sequence is CATSRRDRYSPLHF. The CDR3 DNA is TGTGCCACCAGCAGGAGGGACAGATATTCACCCCTCCACTTT.

This clone appeared once. The chain links TRBV20-1 to TRBJ1-5; D not resolved. CDR1 is DFQATT, CDR2 SNEGSKA, per germline (reference sequence). V was clipped by 3 bases and J by 4 bases, with 25 bases between them. This CDR3 has 18 amino acids. DNA for the CDR3: TGCAGTGCTAGTCGGCGCTCGCAGGCCGTATATCTTAATCAGCCCCAGCATTTT. Translated, it gives CSASRRSQAVYLNQPQHF.

The genes are TRBV11-2 and TRBJ2-1; tentative D call: TRBD2 (5 bases). The germline CDR1 and CDR2 sequences are SGHAT and FQNNGV. The CDR3 spans 16 residues. The V end lost 1 base, the J end lost 7 bases, and 17 bases lay between the germline ends. CDR3 sequence reads: CASSLGASLRRNEQFF. CDR3 nucleotides: TGTGCCAGCAGCTTAGGAGCGAGCCTAAGGAGGAATGAGCAGTTCTTC. The variable domain in full, completed from reference TRBV11-2 and TRBJ2-1, reads EAGVAQSPRYKIIEKRQSVAFWCNPISGHATLYWYQQILGQGPKLLIQFQNNGVVDDSQLPKDRFSAERLKGVDSTLKIQPAKLEDSAVYLCASSLGASLRRNEQFFGPGTRLTVL.

J is TRBJ1-2 and V is TRBV28; no clear D. V was trimmed by 6 bases and J by 7 bases, leaving 9 bases between them. The CDR3 spans 11 residues. Germline CDR1 is MDHEN and CDR2 is SYDVKM. The CDR3 here is CASSQFPGYTF. The CDR3 nucleotides read TGTGCCAGCAGCCAGTTTCCTGGCTACACCTTC.